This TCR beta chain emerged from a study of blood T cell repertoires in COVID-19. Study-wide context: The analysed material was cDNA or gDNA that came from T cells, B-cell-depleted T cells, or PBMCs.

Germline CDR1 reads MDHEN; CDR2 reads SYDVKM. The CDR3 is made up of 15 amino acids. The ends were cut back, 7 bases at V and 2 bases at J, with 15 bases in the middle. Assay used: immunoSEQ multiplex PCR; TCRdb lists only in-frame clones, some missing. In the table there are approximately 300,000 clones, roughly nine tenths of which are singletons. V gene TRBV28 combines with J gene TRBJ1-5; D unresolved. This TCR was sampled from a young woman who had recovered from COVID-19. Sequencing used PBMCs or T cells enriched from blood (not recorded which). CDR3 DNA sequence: TGTGCCAGCATGGGCGGGTCGAGTGGCAATCAGCCCCAGCATTTT. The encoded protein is CASMGGSSGNQPQHF.